A selection of T cell receptor beta chains follows, all from one sample in a study of T cell responses to AZD1222 COVID-19 vaccine. The assay was immunoSEQ multiplex PCR, and TCRdb's table has in-frame clones only and misses some. This table holds 97,000 or so clones, roughly 90% found once. The sequencing here drew on peripheral blood, taken on day 0 of AZD1222 vaccination. The receptors originated from an adult in good health. The CDR3 runs from the conserved cysteine through the conserved F or W. A D gene is named only where the DNA matches it firmly.

cdr3_length,d_call,v_call,cdr3_aa
14,TRBD1,TRBV2,CASSRDREIYGYTF
15,TRBD1,TRBV6-1,CASREGQGGTDTQYF
13,.,TRBV4-2,CASSQDGNTEAFF
19,TRBD1,TRBV4-2,CASSQGMGQGAYSNQPQHF
13,.,TRBV9,CASSVGPYNEQFF
16,TRBD1,TRBV10-3,CAISEHRDRGNNGYTF
16,TRBD2,TRBV7-8,CASSVPGLAGRETQYF
14,.,TRBV28,CASSLWGPNSPLHF
15,TRBD1,TRBV28,CASSSLQGTPYGYTF
14,.,TRBV28,CASSLVRGSTEAFF
15,TRBD1,TRBV28,CASSPQTGGGYGYTF
17,TRBD2,TRBV5-1,CASSLMTSGSLGGELFF
13,.,TRBV2,CASRGVATGGYTF
14,.,TRBV28,CASQGERTNNEQFF
13,.,TRBV7-2,CASSLTSRNEQFF
14,.,TRBV27,CASKGISMNTEAFF
12,.,TRBV7-2,CASSLVWFEVFF
16,.,TRBV4-1,CASSQEGQVSGNTIYF